This record covers a single T cell receptor beta chain. What it binds is not known. The sample is drawn from a study of T cell responses to AZD1222 COVID-19 vaccine. Broader study findings: Per reports, nearly half of all spike-specific TCRs target regions that are unmutated in variants. Only a handful of AZD1222 recipients tested seropositive at baseline. It should be noted that donors were predominantly white British and more often female, and clonal diversity was possibly underestimated.

The J segment lost 3 bases and the V segment lost 4 bases, leaving 12 bases of the junction unmatched. Germline values: CDR1 KGHSH, CDR2 LQKENI. This CDR3 is built from 18 residues. Assay: immunoSEQ multiplex PCR; the TCRdb copy retains only in-frame clones and omits some. The repertoire holds about 47,000 clones, with roughly 84% as singletons. The sequence derives from an adult in good health. The specimen comprised peripheral blood, sampled on day 0 of MenACWY control vaccination. V gene TRBV18 combines with J gene TRBJ2-4; 10 bases line up with TRBD1. CDR3 sequence: CASSQRGGQGTDKNIQYF. CDR3 in DNA: TGTGCCAGCTCACAACGGGGGGGACAGGGGACAGACAAAAACATTCAGTACTTC.